This T cell receptor beta chain appears in the sequencing data of a study of blood T cell repertoires in COVID-19 (dated by TCRdb to 2018 to 2020). About the investigation overall: Collaborator samples came from the United States, Italy and Spain and covered acute and convalescent phases of COVID-19. Samples came from the ongoing ImmuneRACE study (first 160 participants) plus 1,254 subjects from 6 global collaborators. HLA class I and class II types, where available, came from metadata supplied by the sample provider rather than from assay-based typing. Sample metadata almost always included a de-identified subject ID, COVID-19 status, age in years and sex. The material from the prospective study consisted of cDNA or gDNA derived from T cells, B-cell-depleted T cells, or PBMCs. Subjects who had been exposed to COVID-19, were actively infected with it, or had recovered from it provided the deeply sampled blood TCRbeta repertoires that made up the dataset. The repertoires were released in a freely available public database intended as a resource for research on the immune response to SARS-CoV-2.

On this clone itself: Its antigen specificity is not known. No base qualities exist here, and no much larger clone lies one base off it.

The CDR1 and CDR2 encoded by the germline V gene are SGHRS and YFSETQ. After removal of 4 bases from V and 1 base from J, the junction retains 10 bases not matched to a gene. Measured from the cysteine to the phenylalanine, the CDR3 is 16 residues long. Solely the CDR3 DNA is kept, with 48 bases framed from the first base. One collaborating source in Seattle enrolled patients during active infection and followed them longitudinally through the course of disease. Each collaborating institution followed its own protocols to collect whole blood in K2EDTA tubes. For TCRbeta analysis, collaborators shipped samples in one of three forms: frozen whole blood, isolated PBMCs, or DNA extracted from either of those sample types. TCRbeta CDR3 regions were amplified from genomic DNA by means of the immunoSEQ Assay, a bias-controlled multiplex PCR. The paper's processing steps were these. Nucleated cell counts per sample were estimated from amplification of reference gene primers within the assay. To quantify the absolute abundance of each unique TCRbeta CDR3 rearrangement, sequence reads were collapsed and filtered. Productive Simpson clonality was computed per sample as the square root of Simpson's diversity index over productive rearrangements. TCRdb holds this immuneACCESS table with in-frame rearrangements only. Some clones are missing; in checked studies, unresolved V genes explain under half, and the rest has no known cause. V and J calls and clone size come straight from that table; D and trimming were deduced from the DNA. Recorded for this sample are about 40,000 clones; 70% to 90% of them occurred a single time. The ten largest clones add up to around 4.5% of the sample.

The investigation overall reported the following: How much clinical and demographic metadata was included differed by source and by participant, and the metadata was provided uncurated.

The rearrangement combines TRBV5-1 with TRBJ2-7, and TRBD2 matches 8 of the central bases. The sample consisted of peripheral blood. The TCR was taken from a man aged 60 to 75 with COVID-19, enrolled during active disease. The sequence in DNA is TGCGCCAGCAGCACCTCACGGACTAGCTCTTCCTACGAGCAGTACTTC. Its product reads: CASSTSRTSSSYEQYF.